The following is a T cell receptor (beta chain) sequence with its context. Its antigen is undetermined. This sample was taken from a study of cytomegalovirus exposure and HLA in healthy donors. Study context: Earlier findings included some 120 million unique TCR beta sequences obtained from approximately 170 million T cells.

Vbeta (60) and Jbeta (13) primers were used in the PCR. Produced via immunoSEQ multiplex PCR; TCRdb's table is partial and in-frame only. The sample yields 100,000 to 150,000 clones, approximately 70% seen once. The germline V gene encodes CDR1 SNHLY and CDR2 FYNNEI. V was shortened by 3 bases and J by 6 bases, with 14 bases between the two germline ends. CDR3 size: 14 residues. The study's findings and limits: A later analysis linked a missense DCLRE1C variant to TCR beta V- and J-gene trimming. In an earlier analysis, most TCR beta V segments were productive about 87% or about 30% of the time.

This rearrangement joins TRBV2 to TRBJ1-2; D not certain. The TCR comes from a woman aged 60-75 years in good health and CMV-seropositive. The specimen sequenced was PBMCs. CDR3 sequence reads: CASSEGWQADGYTF. The CDR3 DNA is TGTGCCAGCAGTGAGGGTTGGCAGGCCGATGGCTACACCTTC.